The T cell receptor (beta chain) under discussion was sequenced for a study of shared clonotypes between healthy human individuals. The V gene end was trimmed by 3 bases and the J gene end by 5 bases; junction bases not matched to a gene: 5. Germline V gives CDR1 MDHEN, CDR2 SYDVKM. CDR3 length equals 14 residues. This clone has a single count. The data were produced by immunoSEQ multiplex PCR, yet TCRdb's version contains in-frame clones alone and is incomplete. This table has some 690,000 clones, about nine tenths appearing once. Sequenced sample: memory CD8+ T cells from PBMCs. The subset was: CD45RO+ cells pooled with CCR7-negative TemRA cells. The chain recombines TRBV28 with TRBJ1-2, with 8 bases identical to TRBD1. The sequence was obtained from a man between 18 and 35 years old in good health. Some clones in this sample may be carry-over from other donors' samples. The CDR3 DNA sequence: TGTGCCAGCAGTTTCCGGACAGGGAGGTATGGCTACACCTTC. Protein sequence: CASSFRTGRYGYTF.